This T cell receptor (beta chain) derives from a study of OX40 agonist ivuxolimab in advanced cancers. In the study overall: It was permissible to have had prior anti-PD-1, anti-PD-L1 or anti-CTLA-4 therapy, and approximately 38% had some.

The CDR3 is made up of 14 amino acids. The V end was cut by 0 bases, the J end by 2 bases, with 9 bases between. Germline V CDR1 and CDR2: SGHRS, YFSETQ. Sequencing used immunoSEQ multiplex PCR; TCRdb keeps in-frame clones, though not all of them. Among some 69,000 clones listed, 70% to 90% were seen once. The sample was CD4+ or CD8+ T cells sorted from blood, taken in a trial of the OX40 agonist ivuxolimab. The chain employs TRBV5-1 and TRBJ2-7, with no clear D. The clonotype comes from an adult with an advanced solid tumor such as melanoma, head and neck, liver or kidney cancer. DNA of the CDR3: TGCGCCAGCAGCTTGGGCCTTGTCCCCTACGAGCAGTACTTC. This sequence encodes CASSLGLVPYEQYF.